This T cell receptor beta chain is from a study of beta chain features in type 1 diabetes. Study results and limitations: Across patients, naive, central memory and Treg TCRB repertoires exhibited apparently greater similarity than was observed across healthy donors. Researchers caution that PCR might favor shorter templates, equally among patients and controls. Moderate yet significant TCRB CDR3 shortening was seen in Type 1 diabetes patients in all four CD4+ subsets.

Germline V gene data show CDR1 as MDHEN and CDR2 as SYDVKM. The CDR3 contains 12 residues. The germline V and J ends were trimmed by 3 bases and 7 bases, with 6 bases remaining between them. Investigators reverse transcribed all isolated RNA, so they sequenced expressed TCRB transcripts. Method: immunoSEQ multiplex PCR; TCRdb's copy keeps in-frame clones and lacks some. Of about 710,000 clones listed, 11% to 15% are singletons. Averaging around 120 mL, one heparinised blood draw was given by each donor. This clone has more than one count but fewer than ten. As yet, its antigen is unknown. What was sequenced was naive CD4+ T cells from blood. The clonotype was recovered from a man between 18 and 35 years old with type 1 diabetes. The chain recombines TRBV28 with TRBJ1-4, with a possible D match to TRBD1 (5 bases). The CDR3 DNA reads as TGTGCCAGCAGTTTCCAGGGTGAAAAACTGTTTTTT. As protein: CASSFQGEKLFF. The whole variable domain, remainder taken from reference TRBV28 and TRBJ1-4, is DVKVTQSSRYLVKRTGEKVFLECVQDMDHENMFWYRQDPGLGLRLIYFSYDVKMKEKGDIPEGYSVSREKKERFSLILESASTNQTSMYLCASSFQGEKLFFGSGTQLSVL.